This TCR beta chain was observed in a study of monozygotic twins with inflammatory bowel disease. To note about this clonotype: Its specificity is unknown.

TCRalpha and TCRbeta cDNA underwent two nested PCRs of 16 and 9 cycles. TCRdb reworked the 5' RACE reads into one entry per CDR3 protein, no DNA. The clone table shows 350,000 to 500,000 distinct CDR3 sequences, with the ten largest holding 2.4%. This CDR3 has 16 residues. In germline, CDR1 is SNHLY, CDR2 FYNNEI. Overall study findings and caveats: Clonotype sharing was lower in IBD patients than healthy twins, most markedly with disease activity. Background noise in patient repertoires may stem from differing immunosuppressive treatments.

The clonotype originates from a human donor with ulcerative colitis or Crohn's disease, or a healthy co-twin of an affected twin (not recorded which). The chain combines TRBV2 with TRBJ2-2; TCRdb lists TRBD1, though no DNA is available to test this call. Sequencing used blood. This CDR3 is CASGQLGTGGHRGAVF.